Below are 25 T cell receptor beta chains sequenced from a single sample in a study of blood T cell repertoires in COVID-19. Assay: immunoSEQ multiplex PCR; the TCRdb copy retains only in-frame clones and omits some. The sample has 65,000 to 90,000 clones, 86% seen once; the top ten hold 22%. Material for sequencing was peripheral blood. The receptor source for this set is a woman of 80 years or more in a cohort sampled during active or convalescent COVID-19.

The chain combines TRBV5-6 with TRBJ2-2; a possible D gene is TRBD1 (6 bases). Trimming left V 2 bases short and J 2 bases short, with 10 bases between. The length of the CDR3 is 15 residues. CDR1 and CDR2 (germline): SGHDT, YYEEEE. The CDR3 spells CASSFLGGNTGELFF. CDR3 in DNA: TGTGCCAGCAGCTTCTTAGGGGGAAACACCGGGGAGCTGTTTTTT.

V gene TRBV2 combines with J gene TRBJ1-6; D remains ambiguous. This CDR3 comprises 16 residues. Germline values: CDR1 SNHLY, CDR2 FYNNEI. V gave up 3 bases and J gave up 2 bases, with 11 bases separating them. CDR3 region: CASSDRDTTYNSPLHF. The CDR3 coding sequence is TGTGCCAGCAGTGATAGAGACACCACCTATAATTCACCCCTCCACTTT.

The rearrangement uses TRBV10-3 and TRBJ2-7, with D maybe TRBD1 (6 bases). Germline values: CDR1 ENHRY, CDR2 SYGVKD. The CDR3 is made up of 12 amino acids. The ends were cut back, 3 bases at V and 7 bases at J, with 10 bases in the middle. The CDR3, as DNA: TGTGCCATCAGTGAACAGGGTGGTGAGCAGTACTTC. It encodes CAISEQGGEQYF.

The V and J genes are TRBV10-3 and TRBJ2-1; 8 bases map to TRBD1. Germline V gene lookup returns CDR1 ENHRY and CDR2 SYGVKD. The CDR3 covers 15 residues. V lost 5 bases and J lost 7; bases outside the gene matches: 10. The CDR3 DNA sequence: TGTGCCATCAGTCCAACCGGACAGGGACCAAATGAGCAGTTCTTC. Translation gives CAISPTGQGPNEQFF.

The V call is TRBV11-3, the J call TRBJ2-3, with 9 bases fitting TRBD2. CDR1 is SGHNT and CDR2 is YENEEA in the germline V gene. Germline trimming cut 8 bases from V and 2 bases from J; bases unmatched to any gene: 17. The CDR3 contains 18 residues. The CDR3 coding sequence is TGTGCCAGCCGCGGGGGGGGGCTAGCGGCCCTCTACACAGATACGCAGTATTTT. Its translation is CASRGGGLAALYTDTQYF.

The chain carries TRBV24-1 and TRBJ2-1; possibly TRBD2 for D (6 bases). The CDR3 runs 14 residues. The germline V gene encodes CDR1 KGHDR and CDR2 SFDVKD. The V end was cut by 7 bases, the J end by 7 bases, with 16 bases between. CDR3 nucleotide sequence: TGTGCCACCAGACCCGGGACTCTTCAAAATGAGCAGTTCTTC. It specifies CATRPGTLQNEQFF.

The CDR3 reads CASRAPGGRWTDTQYF. Written as DNA, the CDR3 is TGTGCCAGCAGGGCGCCTGGCGGGAGGTGGACAGATACGCAGTATTTT. The rearrangement uses TRBV7-2 and TRBJ2-3; TRBD2 aligns across 8 bases. The V and J ends lost 6 bases and 3 bases, in that order; junction bases with no gene match: 11. There are 16 residues in the CDR3. CDR1 and CDR2 from the germline V gene are SGHTA and FQGNSA.

J is TRBJ1-6 and V is TRBV27; possible D gene TRBD1, 5 bases. The germline V gene encodes CDR1 MNHEY and CDR2 SMNVEV (reference sequence). V was trimmed by 4 bases and J by 10 bases, leaving 14 bases between them. This CDR3 has 14 amino acids. The CDR3 nucleotides are TGTGCCAGCAGTTACCAGGGCGGCTTCTCACCCCTCCACTTT. Encoded protein: CASSYQGGFSPLHF.

This chain links TRBV19 with TRBJ1-1; possibly TRBD1 for D (5 bases). Trimming took off 3 bases at V and 11 bases at J, with 13 bases between the two ends. The CDR3 consists of 12 residues. CDR1 LNHDA and CDR2 SQIVND come from the germline V gene (reference sequence). CDR3 protein: CASSMRFQGAFF. The CDR3 DNA sequence: TGTGCCAGTAGTATGAGGTTTCAGGGTGCTTTCTTT. Based on the CDR3 plus reference TRBV19 and TRBJ1-1, the full variable domain is DGGITQSPKYLFRKEGQNVTLSCEQNLNHDAMYWYRQDPGQGLRLIYYSQIVNDFQKGDIAEGYSVSREKKESFPLTVTSAQKNPTAFYLCASSMRFQGAFFGQGTRLTVV.

The V and J genes are TRBV28 and TRBJ1-4, with 8 bases lining up with TRBD1. Germline loops: CDR1 MDHEN, CDR2 SYDVKM. The CDR3 contains 13 residues. J gave up 10 bases and V 6 bases, and 7 bases lay outside the gene matches. The CDR3 nucleotides are TGTGCCAGCAGGCTGACAGGGGAAGCAAAACTGTTTTTT. This gives the protein CASRLTGEAKLFF.

The sample holds one count of this clone. The chain employs TRBV2 and TRBJ2-7; TRBD2 matches at 10 bases. The germline V gene encodes CDR1 SNHLY and CDR2 FYNNEI. The V and J ends lost 8 bases and 1 base, in that order; junction bases with no gene match: 5. The CDR3 length is 14 residues. This CDR3 reads CASGKTSGSYEQYV. The DNA for the CDR3 is TGTGCCAGCGGGAAGACTAGCGGGTCCTACGAGCAGTACGTC.

This sequence joins TRBV6-5 and TRBJ1-3; the D is unclear. Trimming removed 6 bases at V and 3 bases at J, with 9 bases between. There are 13 residues in the CDR3. Looked up from germline, CDR1 is MNHEY and CDR2 is SVGAGI. The chain's CDR3 is CASSFSGGNTIYF. CDR3 in DNA: TGTGCCAGCAGCTTTTCGGGTGGAAACACCATATATTTT.

The chain uses TRBV7-9 and TRBJ2-5; 7 nucleotides line up with TRBD2. The CDR3 is 17 residues long. The germline CDR1 and CDR2 sequences are SEHNR and FQNEAQ (reference sequence). Trimming at V came to 10 bases and at J to 1 base, leaving 18 bases not matched to a gene. CDR3 region: CATASTSLRLIQETQYF. DNA of the CDR3: TGTGCCACGGCATCGACTAGCCTACGACTAATCCAAGAGACCCAGTACTTC.

The gene calls are TRBV5-4 and TRBJ1-1; D perhaps matches TRBD1 (6 bases). This CDR3 is built from 16 residues. Germline CDR1 SGHNT, CDR2 YYREEE (reference sequence). The ends were cut back, 0 bases at V and 1 base at J, with 13 bases in the middle. CDR3 DNA sequence: TGTGCCAGCAGCTTGGGTGGGGGCCAGGGGAACACTGAAGCTTTCTTT. This encodes CASSLGGGQGNTEAFF.

CDR3 in amino acids: CATRGFGELFF. The CDR3 bases are TGTGCGACTCGAGGGTTCGGGGAGCTGTTTTTT. V gene TRBV28 combines with J gene TRBJ2-2; possible D gene TRBD2, 5 bases. Germline values: CDR1 MDHEN, CDR2 SYDVKM. The CDR3 is made up of 11 amino acids.

The chain combines TRBV3-1 (or the pseudogene TRBV3-2) with TRBJ1-4; TRBD1 is a possible D gene (6 bases). CDR3 length: 17 residues. CDR1 LGHDT and CDR2 YNNKEL come from the germline V gene (reference sequence). With 0 bases removed from V and 10 bases from J, the gap between germline ends came to 21 bases. Here the CDR3 DNA reads TGTGCCAGCAGCCAAGATTTCGAAGTCAGGGGTTTCGGAAAACTGTTTTTT. Translating it yields CASSQDFEVRGFGKLFF.

This clone was counted a single time. The germline gene is not matched at one end of the junction; a read error may be the cause. This sequence joins TRBV11-3 and TRBJ2-5; TRBD2 matches at 10 bases. CDR1 and CDR2 (germline): SGHNT, YENEEA. The CDR3 has 14 residues. The CDR3 DNA follows: TGTGCCAGCAGCTTAGAATCTCGACTAGCGGGCCTTAACTTC. It codes for CASSLESRLAGLNF.

The chain carries TRBV5-5 and TRBJ2-5; a possible D gene is TRBD1 (6 bases). Trimming cost V 5 bases and J 0 bases, with 11 bases left between them. Germline CDR1 and CDR2: SGHKS and YYEKEE (reference sequence). There are 14 residues in the CDR3. The CDR3 sequence is CASSKQGYQETQYF. The CDR3 nucleotides read TGTGCCAGCAGTAAGCAGGGGTACCAAGAGACCCAGTACTTC.

V gene TRBV4-1 combines with J gene TRBJ1-1, with D possibly TRBD1 on 5 matching bases. The CDR3 totals 16 residues. Germline V gives CDR1 MGHRA, CDR2 YSYEKL. The V gene lost 4 bases and the J gene lost 0 bases, with 15 bases spanning the gap. The CDR3 DNA is TGCGCCAGCAGCCCCCAGGGTGGGGGGATGAACACTGAAGCTTTCTTT. This translates into CASSPQGGGMNTEAFF.

The chain joins TRBV29-1 to TRBJ1-1; tentative D call: TRBD1 (5 bases). Germline-derived CDR1 and CDR2 are SQVTM and ANQGSEA. The CDR3 is made up of 13 amino acids. V lost 4 bases, J lost 2 bases, and 11 bases lay in between. The CDR3 here is CSVGTHRNTEAFF. DNA for the CDR3: TGCAGCGTTGGGACACACCGAAACACTGAAGCTTTCTTT.

The V call is TRBV19, the J call TRBJ1-2, with 9 bases lining up with TRBD1. This CDR3 is built from 18 residues. The V gene's germline CDR1 is LNHDA and CDR2 SQIVND (reference sequence). The ends lost 5 bases at V and 1 base at J; junction bases unmatched: 14. CDR3 amino acids: CASSLISSGTGRNYGYTF. CDR3 sequence (DNA): TGTGCCAGTAGTCTCATAAGTTCGGGGACAGGGCGTAACTATGGCTACACCTTC.

The J gene is TRBJ1-4, the V gene TRBV7-2; D is unresolved. CDR1 and CDR2 from the germline V gene are SGHTA and FQGNSA. CDR3 length: 13 residues. V was shortened by 11 bases and J by 3 bases, with 13 bases between the two germline ends. CDR3 in DNA: TGTGCCGTTTCGGGGAGATCTAATGAAAAACTGTTTTTT. Its protein is CAVSGRSNEKLFF.

The chain employs TRBV5-3 and TRBJ1-5, with D possibly TRBD1 on 5 matching bases. TRBV5-3 is identified as an open reading frame with a role that is uncertain. The CDR3 extends over 16 amino acids. V lost 0 bases and J lost 5, with 15 bases in between. The CDR3 sequence: CARSLEGGEWDQPQHF. CDR3 DNA sequence: TGTGCCAGAAGCTTGGAGGGAGGGGAGTGGGATCAGCCCCAGCATTTT.

The chain employs TRBV5-6 and TRBJ1-2; 7 bases match TRBD1. The CDR3 length is 16 residues. Per germline, CDR1 SGHDT and CDR2 YYEEEE. J gave up 8 bases and V 5 bases, and 18 bases lay outside the gene matches. The CDR3 nucleotides read TGTGCCAGCAGTCCTAGCGGGATACAGGGGCAAAGGGGCTACACCTTC. The encoded protein is CASSPSGIQGQRGYTF.

The chain couples TRBV12-1 to TRBJ2-1; TRBD2, the table's D call, lacks a check against the DNA. TRBV12-1 is a documented pseudogene. The CDR3 loop spans 19 amino acids. DNA of the CDR3: TGTGCCAGCAGCTTTGCAGGGACTAGCGGGCCGCCTTCCTACAATGAGCAGTTCTTC. Translation: CASSFAGTSGPPSYNEQFF.